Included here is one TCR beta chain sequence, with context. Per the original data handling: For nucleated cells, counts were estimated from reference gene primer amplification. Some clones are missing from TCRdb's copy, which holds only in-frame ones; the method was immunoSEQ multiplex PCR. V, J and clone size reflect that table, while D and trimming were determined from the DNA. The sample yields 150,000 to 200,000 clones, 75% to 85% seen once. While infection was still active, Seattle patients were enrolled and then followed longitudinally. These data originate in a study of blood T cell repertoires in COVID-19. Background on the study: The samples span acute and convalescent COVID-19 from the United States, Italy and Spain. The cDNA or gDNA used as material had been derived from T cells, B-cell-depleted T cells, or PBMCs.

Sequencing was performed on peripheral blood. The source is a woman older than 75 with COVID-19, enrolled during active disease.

The CDR3 reads CASSRSGGSQPQHF. The CDR3 DNA reads TGTGCCAGCTCAAGGTCAGGGGGTAGTCAGCCCCAGCATTTT. The genes are TRBV18 and TRBJ1-5; the match to TRBD1 covers 7 bases. Germline loops: CDR1 KGHSH, CDR2 LQKENI. Germline trimming cut 5 bases from V and 6 bases from J; bases unmatched to any gene: 7. The CDR3 length is 14 residues.